This TCR beta chain was recovered during a study of breast tumors, draining lymph nodes, adjacent tissues. This clonotype was seen a single time. Its matching antigen is unknown. Using its own MiXCR run on the multiplex PCR reads, TCRdb lists one record per CDR3 protein. Of roughly 220,000 distinct CDR3 sequences listed, less than 45% are singletons. The CDR3 is made up of 16 amino acids. The J segment lost 3 bases and the V segment lost 2 bases, leaving 5 bases of the junction unmatched. Samples came from axillary lymph nodes draining the breast cancer. The study's findings and limits: Tumor TCR diversity was below lymph nodes but above nontumor tissue.

The chain uses TRBV12-3 or TRBV12-4 and TRBJ2-1, with 9 bases matching TRBD1. The sequencing sample was made of axillary lymph node tissue. The origin of this receptor is a female donor with breast cancer. Some clones in this sample may be carry-over from other donors' samples. CDR3 bases: TGTGCCAGCAGTTTAACAGGGGGCGGTGGCTACAATGAGCAGTTCTTC. Translated, it gives CASSLTGGGGYNEQFF.